The rows below give T cell receptor beta chains drawn from one sample of a study of T cells in Graves' hyperthyroidism and ophthalmopathy. Via MiXCR, TCRdb re-called the multiplex PCR reads, giving one row per CDR3 protein. The sample includes hundreds of thousands of distinct CDR3 sequences, 14% seen only once; the top ten take roughly a tenth. The sequenced material came from blood. These receptors were taken from a woman aged 18 to 35 with Graves' hyperthyroidism. The CDR3 runs from the conserved cysteine through the conserved F or W. A D gene is named only where the DNA matches it firmly. Expanded clones are given a class, and other clones once, few, many or no size at all.

NA	NA	TRBV14	TRBJ2-7	CASSQVSKGLSSYEQYF	TGTGCCAGCAGCCAAGTATCAAAAGGGCTAAGCTCCTACGAGCAGTACTTC
NA	NA	TRBV5-1	TRBJ1-3	CASSPRSRTGGDTIYF	TGCGCCAGCAGCCCCCGTAGCCGGACGGGGGGGGACACCATATATTTT
NA	many	TRBV2	TRBJ2-3	CASSLGLPPDTQYF	TGTGCCAGCAGCCTAGGACTCCCCCCAGATACGCAGTATTTT
NA	few	TRBV30	TRBJ2-5	CAWSVGLRETQYF	TGTGCCTGGAGTGTCGGGCTCCGGGAGACCCAGTACTTC
NA	few	TRBV7-9	TRBJ2-1	CASSLPGDRLEQFF	TGTGCCAGCAGCTTACCGGGAGACCGTCTCGAGCAGTTCTTC
NA	many	TRBV12-3/TRBV12-4	TRBJ1-2	CASRITDGANYGYTF	TGTGCCAGCAGGATAACGGACGGAGCTAACTATGGCTACACCTTC
TRBD1	NA	TRBV10-3	TRBJ2-7	CAISDPGTGGFHYEQYF	TGTGCCATCAGTGACCCAGGGACAGGGGGCTTTCACTACGAGCAGTACTTC
TRBD2	few	TRBV24-1	TRBJ2-1	CATSDAYWAGGPTEQFF	TGTGCCACCAGTGATGCCTACTGGGCGGGAGGGCCAACTGAGCAGTTCTTC
TRBD1	NA	TRBV7-2	TRBJ1-2	CASRRDSLGYGYTF	TGTGCCAGCAGGCGGGACAGCCTCGGCTATGGCTACACCTTC
TRBD1	NA	TRBV2	TRBJ2-4	CASRERGGQAKNIQYF	TGTGCCAGCAGAGAAAGAGGGGGACAGGCTAAAAACATTCAGTACTTC
NA	many	TRBV3-1	TRBJ1-1	CASSHSGMNTEAFF	TGTGCCAGCAGCCACTCAGGGATGAACACTGAAGCTTTCTTT
NA	NA	TRBV20-1	TRBJ1-1	CSAADRLQPGRTEAFF	TGCAGTGCTGCCGACAGGCTCCAACCCGGACGGACTGAAGCTTTCTTT
NA	many	TRBV28	TRBJ2-6	CASSLKGWSSGANVLTF	TGTGCCAGCAGTTTAAAGGGTTGGAGCTCTGGGGCCAACGTCCTGACTTTC
TRBD2	few	TRBV9	TRBJ2-1	CASSVAWREGTYNEQFF	TGTGCCAGCAGCGTAGCTTGGCGGGAGGGCACCTACAATGAGCAGTTCTTC
TRBD2	many	TRBV11-2	TRBJ2-4	CAGSPGLAGPKNIQYF	TGTGCCGGCAGCCCAGGACTAGCGGGACCCAAAAACATTCAGTACTTC
TRBD2	NA	TRBV10-3	TRBJ2-7	CAISATSGSQVQYF	TGTGCCATCAGTGCGACTAGCGGGAGTCAGGTGCAGTACTTC
NA	NA	TRBV3-1	TRBJ2-7	CASRLGGSGYEQYF	TGTGCCAGCAGGCTTGGCGGGTCGGGATACGAGCAGTACTTC
NA	many	TRBV20-1	TRBJ2-3	CSARGGGEGVFTDTQYF	TGCAGTGCTAGAGGTGGAGGCGAGGGAGTATTCACAGATACGCAGTATTTT
TRBD2	NA	TRBV27	TRBJ2-1	CASSLSGTSGRSDNEQFF	TGTGCCAGCAGTTTATCCGGGACTAGCGGGAGAAGCGATAATGAGCAGTTCTTC
NA	NA	TRBV30	TRBJ2-1	CAWEPGLLYNEQFF	TGTGCCTGGGAACCGGGACTTTTGTACAATGAGCAGTTCTTC
NA	many	TRBV15	TRBJ1-5	CATSRDLPTRRSNQPQHF	TGTGCCACCAGCAGAGACCTTCCCACCCGGAGGAGCAATCAGCCCCAGCATTTT
NA	NA	TRBV7-2	TRBJ1-3	CASRDPPGNTIYF	TGTGCCAGCAGGGACCCTCCGGGAAACACCATATATTTT
NA	NA	TRBV2	TRBJ2-1	CASSEAGQFSSYNEQFF	TGTGCCAGCAGTGAAGCAGGACAGTTTAGCTCCTACAATGAGCAGTTCTTC
NA	many	TRBV15	TRBJ2-1	CATSREGSAGSRPYNEQFF	TGTGCCACCAGCAGAGAAGGTTCGGCCGGGTCCAGGCCCTACAATGAGCAGTTCTTC
NA	many	TRBV28	TRBJ2-3	CASREGPDTQYF	TGTGCCAGCAGAGAGGGTCCAGATACGCAGTATTTT
NA	many	TRBV6-2/TRBV6-3	TRBJ2-7	CASSSSAGGREQYF	NA
NA	NA	TRBV30	TRBJ2-5	CAWAQGRQETQYF	TGTGCCTGGGCACAGGGGAGGCAAGAGACCCAGTACTTC
NA	many	TRBV2	TRBJ1-2	CASSEAAGDRGYTF	TGTGCCAGCAGTGAAGCTGCCGGGGACCGGGGCTACACCTTC
TRBD2	many	TRBV7-2	TRBJ2-7	CASSQSSGSVYEQYF	TGTGCCAGCAGCCAGTCTAGCGGGAGCGTTTACGAGCAGTACTTC
NA	few	TRBV6-1	TRBJ1-4	CASSPSLTGLANEKLFF	TGTGCCAGCAGTCCCAGTCTAACGGGACTTGCTAATGAAAAACTGTTTTTT
TRBD2	NA	TRBV7-2	TRBJ2-7	CASSLQSLAGGRRQEQYF	TGTGCCAGCAGCTTACAGAGCCTAGCGGGAGGGAGACGACAAGAGCAGTACTTC
TRBD1	NA	TRBV19	TRBJ2-2	CASAEGASTGELFF	TGTGCCAGCGCCGAGGGGGCTAGCACCGGGGAGCTGTTTTTT
TRBD1	many	TRBV7-2	TRBJ1-3	CASSFAGGRSGNTIYF	TGTGCCAGCAGCTTCGCAGGGGGCCGCTCTGGAAACACCATATATTTT
TRBD1	few	TRBV13	TRBJ1-4	CASSLATGAEEKLFF	TGTGCCAGCAGCTTAGCCACAGGGGCGGAAGAAAAACTGTTTTTT
TRBD2	many	TRBV13	TRBJ2-1	CASSLAERGSYNEQFF	TGTGCCAGCAGCTTAGCAGAGCGGGGCTCCTACAATGAGCAGTTCTTC
NA	few	TRBV20-1	TRBJ2-7	CSAQESYEQYF	TGCAGTGCTCAGGAGTCCTACGAGCAGTACTTC